This T cell receptor beta chain was obtained from a study of blood T cell repertoires in COVID-19. Across the study: Samples representing acute and convalescent COVID-19 were sourced from the United States, Italy and Spain.

Repertoires were generated with immunoSEQ multiplex PCR, while TCRdb's copy carries only in-frame clones and drops some. Of 65,000 to 90,000 clones listed, about 89% are singletons. Trimming took 2 bases from V and 0 from J, leaving 11 bases between them. There are 15 residues in the CDR3. The germline V gene has CDR1 SGHNT and CDR2 YYREEE (reference sequence). V is TRBV5-4 and J is TRBJ1-1, with D possibly matching TRBD1 (6 bases). The origin of this receptor is a man between 45 and 60 years old with acute or convalescent COVID-19. Sequenced input: peripheral blood. CDR3 nucleotides: TGTGCCAGCAGCTTAACGGGACAAATGAACACTGAAGCTTTCTTT. The encoded protein is CASSLTGQMNTEAFF.